The 20 T cell receptor beta chains below all came from one sample that was sequenced in a study of shared clonotypes between healthy human individuals. CD45RO-negative, CCR7-selected cells formed the naive CD8 fraction, which excluded terminally differentiated effector memory CD45RA+ cells. Here immunoSEQ multiplex PCR was the method, and the copy in TCRdb shows in-frame clones only, minus some. The data hold about 2,100,000 clones, with 93% observed a single time. The sample consisted of naive CD8+ T cells from PBMCs. Receptor source: a man younger than 30 in good health. Some clones in this sample may be carry-over from other donors' samples.

The chain carries TRBV27 and TRBJ2-7, with D unclear. V shed 6 bases and J shed 7 bases, with 16 bases lying between them. The germline V gene has CDR1 MNHEY and CDR2 SMNVEV (reference sequence). This CDR3 is 13 amino acids long. Here the CDR3 reads CASSPDYPGEQYF. Written as DNA, the CDR3 is TGTGCCAGCAGCCCTGATTACCCGGGTGAGCAGTACTTC.

Notes on this clone: The sample contains more than one DNA sequence encoding this CDR3. The gene calls are TRBV28 and TRBJ1-5; D is uncertain. The germline V gene has CDR1 MDHEN and CDR2 SYDVKM. The germline V and J ends were trimmed by 2 bases and 4 bases, with 6 bases remaining between them. CDR3 size: 13 residues. In DNA, the CDR3 is TGTGCCAGCAGTTTAACGGCTAATCAGCCCCAGCATTTT. It specifies CASSLTANQPQHF.

Worth noting for this clone: The same CDR3 is also encoded by other DNA sequences in this sample. The chain is built from TRBV15 and TRBJ2-7, with TRBD1 matching over 8 bases. The length of the CDR3 is 15 residues. V gave up 1 base and J gave up 0 bases; unmatched junction bases: 2. Germline lookup yields CDR1 LNHNV and CDR2 YYDKDF (reference sequence). CDR3 protein: CATSRGQGASYEQYF. The CDR3 DNA reads TGTGCCACCAGCAGAGGGCAGGGGGCCTCCTACGAGCAGTACTTC. Complete variable domain (other parts from reference TRBV15 and TRBJ2-7): DAMVIQNPRYQVTQFGKPVTLSCSQTLNHNVMYWYQQKSSQAPKLLFHYYDKDFNNEADTPDNFQSRRPNTSFCFLDIRSPGLGDTAMYLCATSRGQGASYEQYFGPGTRLTVT.

The chain employs TRBV4-1 and TRBJ2-2, with 8 nucleotides matching TRBD1. From germline, CDR1 is MGHRA and CDR2 YSYEKL. The CDR3 covers 17 residues. V gave up 5 bases and J gave up 2 bases; unmatched junction bases: 10. The CDR3 DNA sequence: TGCGCCAGCAGCTCCCGGACAGGGATCCTTAACACCGGGGAGCTGTTTTTT. Translating it yields CASSSRTGILNTGELFF.

V is TRBV4-3 and J is TRBJ2-7; tentative D call: TRBD2 (5 bases). Germline V CDR1 and CDR2: LGHNA, YSLEER. The CDR3 totals 17 residues. Trimming removed 4 bases at V and 1 base at J, with 20 bases between. CDR3 in amino acids: CASSPNLDGEVSYEQYF. The DNA for the CDR3 is TGCGCCAGCAGCCCGAATCTCGACGGGGAAGTGTCCTACGAGCAGTACTTC.

The chain links TRBV11-2 to TRBJ2-3; 7 bases align to TRBD2. J was trimmed by 1 base and V by 5 bases; bases with no gene match: 9. Germline values: CDR1 SGHAT, CDR2 FQNNGV. This CDR3 has 16 residues. CDR3 in DNA: TGTGCCAGCAGCCAGGGAGCGGGAACCGGCACAGATACGCAGTATTTT. This codes for CASSQGAGTGTDTQYF.

The V call is TRBV27, the J call TRBJ2-1; a weak D match, TRBD2 (10 bases). V was trimmed by 5 bases and J by 2 bases, leaving 22 bases between them. The CDR3 consists of 18 residues. Germline assignment: CDR1 MNHEY and CDR2 SMNVEV (reference sequence). The CDR3, as DNA: TGTGCCAGCAGTCCGACAGGGGGAGGACTAGCGGCCTACAATGAGCAGTTCTTC. Residues: CASSPTGGGLAAYNEQFF.

This clone was seen just once. In the same sample, other DNA sequences code for this CDR3. CDR3 amino acids: CAWSVTSSYEQYF. The CDR3 DNA sequence: TGTGCCTGGAGTGTAACTTCATCCTACGAGCAGTACTTC. The rearrangement joins TRBV30 to TRBJ2-7; D remains unclear. The V end was cut by 0 bases, the J end by 1 base, with 7 bases between. The CDR3 length is 13 residues. Germline assignment: CDR1 GTSNPN and CDR2 SVGIG (reference sequence).

The J gene is TRBJ2-1, the V gene TRBV11-2, with 7 bases that match TRBD2. The CDR3 is made up of 12 amino acids. J gave up 15 bases and V 1 base, and 6 bases lay outside the gene matches. The V gene's germline CDR1 is SGHAT and CDR2 FQNNGV. This CDR3 reads CASSLVRGGLFF. CDR3 DNA sequence: TGTGCCAGCAGCTTAGTCCGGGGAGGGCTGTTCTTC. Drawing the rest from reference TRBV11-2 and TRBJ2-1, the complete variable domain is EAGVAQSPRYKIIEKRQSVAFWCNPISGHATLYWYQQILGQGPKLLIQFQNNGVVDDSQLPKDRFSAERLKGVDSTLKIQPAKLEDSAVYLCASSLVRGGLFFGPGTRLTVL.

V usage is TRBV20-1 and J usage is TRBJ2-7; D is uncertain. CDR1 and CDR2 from the germline V gene are DFQATT and SNEGSKA (reference sequence). The CDR3 spans 11 residues. V shed 5 bases and J shed 2 bases, with 7 bases lying between them. The CDR3 sequence: CSAAPAYEQYF. The CDR3 region has the DNA TGCAGTGCTGCCCCAGCCTACGAGCAGTACTTC.

This rearrangement joins TRBV10-3 to TRBJ1-2, with D hard to call. The CDR3 is 15 residues long. Germline V gene lookup returns CDR1 ENHRY and CDR2 SYGVKD. Trimming shortened V by 8 bases and J by 1 base, and 17 bases separated the two germline ends. The CDR3 sequence: CAILDLGGSNYGYTF. The CDR3 DNA follows: TGTGCCATCCTTGACCTGGGTGGGAGTAACTATGGCTACACCTTC.

The gene calls are TRBV28 and TRBJ1-2; the match to TRBD1 covers 8 bases. Losses at the gene ends were 6 bases for V and 5 bases for J; bases not matched to a gene: 14. The CDR3 contains 16 residues. CDR1 and CDR2 (germline): MDHEN, SYDVKM. CDR3 region: CASRRWGGQVPYGYTF. CDR3 DNA sequence: TGTGCCAGCAGACGTTGGGGGGGACAGGTCCCTTATGGCTACACCTTC.

This chain uses TRBV19 with TRBJ2-7; 10 bases are shared with TRBD2. After removal of 7 bases from V and 5 bases from J, the junction contained 5 bases not matched to a gene. Germline lookup yields CDR1 LNHDA and CDR2 SQIVND (reference sequence). The CDR3 runs to 13 residues. Here the CDR3 DNA reads TGTGCCAGTAATTCTGGGACTAGCGACGAGCAGTACTTC. It is translated as CASNSGTSDEQYF.

This rearrangement joins TRBV9 to TRBJ2-3; D is perhaps TRBD1 (6 bases). The CDR3 runs to 15 residues. V dropped 2 bases and J dropped 2 bases, with 12 bases sitting between them. Per the germline V gene, CDR1 is SGDLS and CDR2 is YYNGEE. The CDR3 loop is CASSVQDSLTDTQYF. The CDR3 coding sequence is TGTGCCAGCAGCGTTCAGGACAGCCTCACAGATACGCAGTATTTT. Combining the CDR3 with reference TRBV9 and TRBJ2-3 gives the whole variable domain DSGVTQTPKHLITATGQRVTLRCSPRSGDLSVYWYQQSLDQGLQFLIQYYNGEERAKGNILERFSAQQFPDLHSELNLSSLELGDSALYFCASSVQDSLTDTQYFGPGTRLTVL.

The chain employs TRBV7-9 and TRBJ2-7; no reliable D call. CDR1 SEHNR and CDR2 FQNEAQ come from the germline V gene (reference sequence). The CDR3 has 14 amino acids. Trimming stripped 5 bases from V and 5 bases from J, with 16 bases between. The CDR3 DNA is TGTGCCAGCAGCCCCCCAGCTAGTCGTCACGAGCAGTACTTC. It is translated as CASSPPASRHEQYF.

The genes are TRBV6-6 and TRBJ1-1; 8 bases map to TRBD1. V shed 2 bases, J shed 5 bases, and the junction held 7 bases outside the gene matches. The CDR3 spans 15 residues. From germline, CDR1 is MNHNY and CDR2 SVGAGI (reference sequence). CDR3 in DNA: TGTGCCAGCAGTTACGAGAACAGGGGGTGGACTGAAGCTTTCTTT. Protein: CASSYENRGWTEAFF.

J is TRBJ2-1 and V is TRBV29-1, with 10 bases aligning to TRBD2. Germline V gene lookup returns CDR1 SQVTM and CDR2 ANQGSEA. Germline trimming cut 6 bases from V and 3 bases from J; bases unmatched to any gene: 5. CDR3 size: 14 residues. CDR3 in amino acids: CSVVAGGHYNEQFF. The CDR3, as DNA: TGCAGCGTCGTAGCGGGAGGCCACTACAATGAGCAGTTCTTC.

The rearrangement uses TRBV2 and TRBJ2-7, with D perhaps TRBD2 (5 bases). The V and J ends lost 0 bases and 0 bases respectively, with 9 bases between them. CDR1 and CDR2 (germline): SNHLY, FYNNEI. The CDR3 loop spans 15 amino acids. CDR3 protein: CASSEAVATSYEQYF. CDR3 coding DNA: TGTGCCAGCAGTGAAGCGGTAGCGACCTCCTACGAGCAGTACTTC.

The V gene is TRBV9, the J gene TRBJ1-1; 10 bases line up with TRBD1. V shed 6 bases, J shed 3 bases, and the junction held 5 bases outside the gene matches. Germline CDR1 and CDR2: SGDLS and YYNGEE. The CDR3 is 14 amino acids. CDR3 bases: TGTGCCAGCAACCCGGGACAGGGGTACACTGAAGCTTTCTTT. It yields the protein CASNPGQGYTEAFF.

CDR3 nucleotide sequence: TGTGCCAGCAGCCGAGGGTTCCCAGATACGCAGTATTTT. It is translated as CASSRGFPDTQYF. The chain couples TRBV27 to TRBJ2-3; possible D gene TRBD2, 5 bases. The germline V gene has CDR1 MNHEY and CDR2 SMNVEV (reference sequence). V was pared by 6 bases and J by 4 bases, with 11 bases between. There are 13 residues in the CDR3.